Below are 4 T cell receptor beta chains sequenced from a single sample in a study of blood T cell repertoires in COVID-19 (TCRdb year 2020). The protocol used for the library was the immunoSEQ multiplex PCR assay. This immuneACCESS table, as held by TCRdb, lists in-frame sequences with V and J called but not all clones. Of the missing ones, under half trace to an unresolved V gene in checked studies; the others have no known cause. The sample has about 300,000 clones on record, around 91% of them singletons. The top ten hold 3.5% to 4.5% of the sample. The sample taken for sequencing was PBMCs or T cells enriched from blood (not recorded which). The receptor source for this set is a young woman with acute COVID-19.

The CDR3, as DNA: TGTGCCAGCTCACCATCAACAGGGGGAGCTTTCTACGAGCAGTACTTC. This encodes CASSPSTGGAFYEQYF. The chain carries TRBV18 and TRBJ2-7; 8 bases align to TRBD1. The CDR3 runs to 16 residues. Germline CDR1 and CDR2: KGHSH and LQKENI. The trim removed 2 bases at V and 3 bases at J, leaving 9 bases unmatched. The complete variable domain, with remaining parts taken from reference TRBV18 and TRBJ2-7, reads NAGVMQNPRHLVRRRGQEARLRCSPMKGHSHVYWYRQLPEEGLKFMVYLQKENIIDESGMPKERFSAEFPKEGPSILRIQQVVRGDSAAYFCASSPSTGGAFYEQYFGPGTRLTVT.

This clone was observed a single time. The chain combines TRBV18 with TRBJ2-5, with 13 bases identical to TRBD2. CDR3 length equals 16 residues. Germline V gene lookup returns CDR1 KGHSH and CDR2 LQKENI. The ends lost 3 bases at V and 2 bases at J; junction bases unmatched: 3. CDR3 sequence reads: CASSPGTSGAQETQYF. Written as DNA, the CDR3 is TGTGCCAGCTCACCCGGGACTAGCGGGGCTCAAGAGACCCAGTACTTC.

This clone was seen only a few times. The CDR3 DNA reads as TGTGCCAGCAGCTCACCGGGACAGGGGATCGGGACCCAGTACTTC. Translation: CASSSPGQGIGTQYF. The V call is TRBV5-6, the J call TRBJ2-5; 10 nucleotides agree with TRBD1. The CDR3 has 15 residues. Germline assignment: CDR1 SGHDT and CDR2 YYEEEE. Trimming at V came to 3 bases and at J to 7 bases, leaving 9 bases not matched to a gene.

In this sample, this clone turned up once. The chain links TRBV28 to TRBJ2-7; 9 bases are shared with TRBD1. This CDR3 is built from 15 residues. The J segment lost 2 bases and the V segment lost 6 bases, leaving 8 bases of the junction unmatched. Per germline, CDR1 MDHEN and CDR2 SYDVKM. The CDR3 DNA follows: TGTGCCAGCAGACAACCGGGACAGGGTACCTACGAGCAGTACTTC. Encoded protein: CASRQPGQGTYEQYF.